This is a list of T cell receptor beta chains from one sample in a study of neoadjuvant anti-PD-1 for oral cavity cancer. The table came from immunoSEQ multiplex PCR; TCRdb's copy has only in-frame clones and leaves some out. The table records over 65,000 clones, 80% to 90% of them present only once. The sample consisted of PBMCs, taken after nivolumab (anti-PD-1) treatment. Receptors were obtained from a person aged 40 to 85 with oral cavity squamous cell carcinoma. CDR3s include the opening cysteine and the closing phenylalanine or tryptophan. D genes are given only for firm matches. The size entry is marked missing in some rows and otherwise reads once, few, many or a size class.

d_call	clone_size	v_call	j_call	cdr3_aa	cdr3_nt
NA	NA	TRBV12-5	TRBJ1-2	CASGYFPGLNGYTF	TGTGCTAGTGGATATTTCCCGGGACTCAATGGCTACACCTTC
NA	once	TRBV5-1	TRBJ2-4	CASSLAGTTKNIQYF	TGCGCCAGCAGCTTGGCCGGGACCACTAAAAACATTCAGTACTTC
TRBD1	NA	TRBV19	TRBJ1-1	CASRDRASEAFF	TGTGCCAGCCGGGACAGAGCTTCTGAAGCTTTCTTT
NA	NA	TRBV27	TRBJ2-1	CASSLQGSYNEQFF	TGTGCCAGCAGTTTGCAGGGTTCCTACAATGAGCAGTTCTTC
NA	NA	TRBV29-1	TRBJ1-1	CSVAWGDTEAFF	TGCAGCGTTGCATGGGGCGACACTGAAGCTTTCTTT
TRBD2	NA	TRBV25-1	TRBJ2-1	CASSESGLAGGFGNEQFF	TGTGCCAGCAGTGAATCGGGACTAGCGGGAGGGTTCGGAAATGAGCAGTTCTTC
NA	NA	TRBV21-1	TRBJ1-2	CASSKARDRGKSNYGYTF	TGTGCCAGCAGCAAAGCCCGGGACAGGGGGAAATCCAACTATGGCTACACCTTC
NA	NA	TRBV28	TRBJ1-5	CASSLYSLGQPQHF	TGTGCCAGCAGTTTATATTCCCTTGGGCAGCCCCAGCATTTT
NA	once	TRBV7-6	TRBJ1-1	CASSLTTGVGMNTEAFF	TGTGCCAGCAGCCTGACGACGGGGGTGGGGATGAACACTGAAGCTTTCTTT
NA	NA	TRBV6-5	TRBJ1-3	CASSPLHSGNTIYF	TGTGCCAGCAGCCCGTTACACTCTGGAAACACCATATATTTT
TRBD2	once	TRBV4-2	TRBJ2-3	CASSQGGLAGSTDTQYF	TGTGCCAGCAGCCAGGGAGGACTAGCGGGGAGCACAGATACGCAGTATTTT
NA	NA	TRBV4-1	TRBJ2-6	CASSRTTSGANVLTF	TGCGCCAGCAGCCGTACGACTTCTGGGGCCAACGTCCTGACTTTC
NA	NA	TRBV2	TRBJ2-5	CASRRRGGGETQYF	TGTGCCAGCAGACGAAGGGGCGGAGGGGAGACCCAGTACTTC
NA	NA	TRBV6-6	TRBJ1-1	CASSPRSTEAFF	TGTGCCAGCAGTCCCCGGAGCACTGAAGCTTTCTTT
TRBD2	NA	TRBV11-2	TRBJ2-1	CASSLGTSGRGSFEQFF	TGTGCCAGCAGCTTAGGGACTAGCGGGAGAGGATCGTTTGAGCAGTTCTTC
TRBD1	NA	TRBV5-1	TRBJ1-2	CASSLEQGAISGYTF	TGCGCCAGCAGCTTGGAACAGGGGGCGATTAGCGGCTACACCTTC
NA	NA	TRBV30	TRBJ2-1	CAWSVTGRDEQFF	TGTGCCTGGAGTGTAACAGGGAGGGATGAGCAGTTCTTC
TRBD2	NA	TRBV2	TRBJ2-3	CATGGSGDVSDTQYF	TGTGCCACCGGGGGGTCGGGGGACGTCTCAGATACGCAGTATTTT
TRBD2	NA	TRBV18	TRBJ2-1	CASSHGLAEVNEQFF	TGTGCCAGCTCCCACGGACTAGCGGAGGTGAATGAGCAGTTCTTC
NA	NA	TRBV19	TRBJ1-3	CASSIRATIYF	TGTGCCAGTAGTATTCGAGCCACCATATATTTT
NA	NA	TRBV5-1	TRBJ2-2	CASSLATANTGELFF	TGCGCCAGCAGCTTGGCAACAGCGAACACCGGGGAGCTGTTTTTT
TRBD2	NA	TRBV14	TRBJ2-1	CASSQVQTSGIPNEQFF	TGTGCCAGCAGCCAAGTTCAGACTAGCGGGATCCCCAATGAGCAGTTCTTC
NA	few	TRBV5-1	TRBJ1-5	CASSLVGGLHQPQHF	TGCGCCAGCAGCTTGGTGGGGGGTTTGCATCAGCCCCAGCATTTT